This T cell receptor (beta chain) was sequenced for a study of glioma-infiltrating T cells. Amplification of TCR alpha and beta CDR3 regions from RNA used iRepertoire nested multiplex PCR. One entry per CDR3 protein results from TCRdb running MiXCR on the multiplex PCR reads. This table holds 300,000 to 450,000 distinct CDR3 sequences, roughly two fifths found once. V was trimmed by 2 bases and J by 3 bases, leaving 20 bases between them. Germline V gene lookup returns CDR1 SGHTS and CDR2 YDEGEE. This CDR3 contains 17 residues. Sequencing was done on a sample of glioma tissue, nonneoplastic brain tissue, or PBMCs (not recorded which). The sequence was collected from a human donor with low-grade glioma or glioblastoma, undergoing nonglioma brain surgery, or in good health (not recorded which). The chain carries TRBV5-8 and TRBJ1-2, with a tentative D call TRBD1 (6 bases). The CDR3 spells CASSFARSGGRDYGYTF. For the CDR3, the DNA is TGTGCCAGCAGCTTCGCGCGGTCGGGGGGGCGCGACTATGGCTACACCTTC. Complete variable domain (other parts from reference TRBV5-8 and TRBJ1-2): EAGVTQSPTHLIKTRGQQATLRCSPISGHTSVYWYQQALGLGLQFLLWYDEGEERNRGNFPPRFSGRQFPNYSSELNVNALELEDSALYLCASSFARSGGRDYGYTFGSGTRLTVV.